The entry below describes one TCR beta chain. This sample was included in a study of blood T cell repertoires in COVID-19. CDR3 length equals 17 residues. V lost 4 bases and J lost 2; bases outside the gene matches: 8. The germline gives CDR1 LGHDT, CDR2 YNNKEL (reference sequence). Clones were read by immunoSEQ multiplex PCR, and TCRdb kept only the in-frame ones, dropping some. The sample yields 200,000 to 300,000 clones, about 90% seen once. The TCR comes from a woman aged 25-40 years with acute COVID-19. V is TRBV3-1 (or the pseudogene TRBV3-2) and J is TRBJ2-7, with 13 bases aligning to TRBD2. The sequencing sample was made of PBMCs or T cells enriched from blood (not recorded which). The CDR3 nucleotides read TGTGCCAGCAGCCGCTCGACTAGCGGGGGGCCCCCCTACGAGCAGTACTTC. It codes for CASSRSTSGGPPYEQYF.